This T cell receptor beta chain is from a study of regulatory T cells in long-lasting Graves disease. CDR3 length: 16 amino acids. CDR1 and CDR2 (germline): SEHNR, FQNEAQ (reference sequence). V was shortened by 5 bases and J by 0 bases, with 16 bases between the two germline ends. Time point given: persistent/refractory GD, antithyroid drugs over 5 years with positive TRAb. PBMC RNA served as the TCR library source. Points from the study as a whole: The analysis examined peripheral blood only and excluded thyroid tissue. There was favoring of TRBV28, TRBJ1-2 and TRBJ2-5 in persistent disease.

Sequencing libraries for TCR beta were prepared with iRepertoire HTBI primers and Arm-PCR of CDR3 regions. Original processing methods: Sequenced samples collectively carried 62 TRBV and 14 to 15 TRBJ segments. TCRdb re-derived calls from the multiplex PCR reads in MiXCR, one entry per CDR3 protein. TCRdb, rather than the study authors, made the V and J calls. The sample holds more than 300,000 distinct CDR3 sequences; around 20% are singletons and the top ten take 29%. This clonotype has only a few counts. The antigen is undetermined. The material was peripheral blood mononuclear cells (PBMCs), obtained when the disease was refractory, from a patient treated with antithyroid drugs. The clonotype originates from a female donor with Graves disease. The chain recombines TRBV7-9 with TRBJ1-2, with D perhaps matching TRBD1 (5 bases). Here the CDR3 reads CASSPRGGFTNYGYTF. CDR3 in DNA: TGTGCCAGCAGCCCACGTGGGGGATTCACTAACTATGGCTACACCTTC. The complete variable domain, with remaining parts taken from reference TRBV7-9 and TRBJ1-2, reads DTGVSQNPRHKITKRGQNVTFRCDPISEHNRLYWYRQTLGQGPEFLTYFQNEAQLEKSRLLSDRFSAERPKGSFSTLEIQRTEQGDSAMYLCASSPRGGFTNYGYTFGSGTRLTVV.